This passage covers 10 T cell receptor beta chains from one sample sequenced in a study of blood T cell repertoires in COVID-19. Some clones are missing from TCRdb's copy, which holds only in-frame ones; the method was immunoSEQ multiplex PCR. The table has under 400,000 clones, 88% seen once. Sequences were obtained from peripheral blood. The source of these receptors is a young woman with COVID-19, enrolled during active disease.

This chain links TRBV28 with TRBJ1-6; the D gene is possibly TRBD1 (5 bases). The CDR3 spans 15 residues. Germline V lookup: CDR1 MDHEN, CDR2 SYDVKM. V lost 2 bases and J lost 7, with 12 bases in between. The CDR3, as DNA: TGTGCCAGCAGTTTAAGGGGCCCACTCAATTCACCCCTCCACTTT. Translating it yields CASSLRGPLNSPLHF.

The chain has TRBV29-1 and TRBJ1-4; 9 bases map to TRBD1. CDR1 SQVTM and CDR2 ANQGSEA come from the germline V gene. The J segment lost 8 bases and the V segment lost 2 bases, leaving 9 bases of the junction unmatched. The CDR3 sequence is 15 residues long. CDR3 nucleotides: TGCAGCGTTGAAATCAGTGGACAGGGGAAAGAAAAACTGTTTTTT. Amino acids: CSVEISGQGKEKLFF.

The chain recombines TRBV5-6 with TRBJ2-1; D gene unclear. With 0 bases removed from V and 10 bases from J, the gap between germline ends came to 5 bases. CDR1 SGHDT and CDR2 YYEEEE come from the germline V gene. The CDR3 is 11 amino acids. CDR3 coding DNA: TGTGCCAGCAGCTTGGTACTGGAGCAGTTCTTC. Its protein product is CASSLVLEQFF.

In this sample, this clone turned up a few times. The chain combines TRBV7-9 with TRBJ1-1; tentatively, D is TRBD1 (5 bases). CDR1 is SEHNR and CDR2 is FQNEAQ in the germline V gene (reference sequence). V lost 1 base and J 8 bases, leaving 11 bases between the germline ends. CDR3 size: 13 residues. CDR3 sequence (DNA): TGTGCCAGCAGCTTAGAGGAAGGGGTGGAAGCTTTCTTT. Its translation is CASSLEEGVEAFF.

Note on this clone: This sample includes further DNA sequences coding for the same CDR3. V is TRBV7-2 and J is TRBJ1-2; D ambiguous. Trimming stripped 3 bases from V and 4 bases from J, with 6 bases between. CDR1 is SGHTA and CDR2 is FQGNSA in the germline V gene. CDR3 length equals 12 residues. Here the CDR3 reads CASSLTGYGYTF. CDR3 bases: TGTGCCAGCAGCTTGACGGGCTATGGCTACACCTTC.

CDR3 in amino acids: CASSSRQGPDTQYF. CDR3 DNA: TGTGCCAGCAGCTCCAGACAGGGGCCAGATACGCAGTATTTT. The V gene is TRBV11-1, the J gene TRBJ2-3; the match to TRBD1 covers 8 bases. V dropped 4 bases and J dropped 4; count of bases not matched to a gene: 4. Germline V gene lookup returns CDR1 SGHAT and CDR2 FQDESV (reference sequence). This CDR3 contains 14 residues.

This rearrangement joins TRBV19 to TRBJ1-1; D gene unclear. The germline V gene encodes CDR1 LNHDA and CDR2 SQIVND (reference sequence). The ends were cut back, 5 bases at V and 1 base at J, with 8 bases in the middle. This CDR3 has 13 residues. DNA for the CDR3: TGTGCCAGTAGTTTCACGGGGAACACTGAAGCTTTCTTT. This encodes CASSFTGNTEAFF.

This clone was picked up a small number of times. The rearrangement joins TRBV6-4 to TRBJ2-1, with TRBD1 identical over 10 bases. V shed 6 bases and J 6 bases; nucleotides not matched to a gene: 8. Germline CDR1 reads MRHNA; CDR2 reads SNTAGT. The CDR3 sequence is 15 residues long. Here the CDR3 reads CASSAGTGEGNEQFF. In DNA, the CDR3 is TGTGCCAGCAGCGCCGGGACAGGGGAGGGCAATGAGCAGTTCTTC.

This chain joins TRBV28 and TRBJ2-3, with TRBD1 as a possible D gene (6 bases). Germline V gene data show CDR1 as MDHEN and CDR2 as SYDVKM. Trimming cost V 4 bases and J 5 bases, with 7 bases left between them. This CDR3 contains 12 residues. CDR3 DNA: TGTGCCAGCAGTTCAGGGGTAGATACGCAGTATTTT. Its translation: CASSSGVDTQYF.

The gene calls are TRBV15 and TRBJ1-6; D is undetermined. CDR3 size: 14 residues. The germline V gene has CDR1 LNHNV and CDR2 YYDKDF (reference sequence). Trimming left V 0 bases short and J 10 bases short, with 10 bases between. CDR3 in amino acids: CATSRDRFTSPLHF. In DNA, the CDR3 is TGTGCCACCAGCAGAGATCGGTTTACGTCACCCCTCCACTTT.